This is a list of T cell receptor beta chains from one sample in a study of T cell responses to AZD1222 COVID-19 vaccine. Generated by immunoSEQ multiplex PCR, the TCRdb table keeps only in-frame clones and is missing some. The sample lists 180,000 or so clones, over 90% occurring once. The sample consisted of peripheral blood, taken 28 days after the second AZD1222 dose. These receptors were obtained from an adult who received the AZD1222 COVID-19 vaccine. The CDR3 runs from the conserved cysteine through the conserved F or W. Fields, in order: V gene, CDR3 length, D gene, clone size, J gene, CDR3 protein, CDR3 DNA. The D gene is left open where the match is weak. Some rows mark clone size as missing; the rest say once, few, many or name a class of expanded clone.

v_call: TRBV4-3
cdr3_length: 13
d_call: .
clone_size: .
j_call: TRBJ1-1
cdr3_aa: CASSQTGNTEAFF
cdr3_nt: TGCGCCAGCAGCCAAACAGGGAACACTGAAGCTTTCTTT

v_call: TRBV4-3
cdr3_length: 14
d_call: TRBD1
clone_size: .
j_call: TRBJ2-7
cdr3_aa: CASSQGQGDYEQYF
cdr3_nt: TGCGCCAGCAGCCAAGGGCAGGGGGACTACGAGCAGTACTTC

v_call: TRBV27
cdr3_length: 17
d_call: .
clone_size: few
j_call: TRBJ1-6
cdr3_aa: CASSLSTGRNYYSPLHF
cdr3_nt: TGTGCCAGCAGTTTATCTACAGGGAGAAATTACTATTCACCCCTCCACTTT

v_call: TRBV27
cdr3_length: 14
d_call: .
clone_size: .
j_call: TRBJ1-5
cdr3_aa: CASSEGYSNQPQHF
cdr3_nt: TGTGCCTCCTCAGAGGGATATAGCAATCAGCCCCAGCATTTT

v_call: TRBV29-1
cdr3_length: 12
d_call: .
clone_size: once
j_call: TRBJ1-2
cdr3_aa: CSVGTDYYGYTF
cdr3_nt: TGCAGCGTTGGGACAGACTATTATGGCTACACCTTC

v_call: TRBV7-8
cdr3_length: 14
d_call: TRBD1
clone_size: .
j_call: TRBJ1-1
cdr3_aa: CASRPRQGRTEAFF
cdr3_nt: TGTGCCAGCAGGCCCAGACAGGGGAGGACTGAAGCTTTCTTT

v_call: TRBV5-1
cdr3_length: 15
d_call: .
clone_size: .
j_call: TRBJ1-1
cdr3_aa: CASSLGASMNTEAFF
cdr3_nt: TGCGCCAGCAGCTTGGGGGCCTCAATGAACACTGAAGCTTTCTTT

v_call: TRBV19
cdr3_length: 16
d_call: .
clone_size: .
j_call: TRBJ1-3
cdr3_aa: CASSSETVFSGNTIYF
cdr3_nt: TGTGCCAGTAGTTCCGAGACAGTATTTTCTGGAAACACCATATATTTT

v_call: TRBV5-1
cdr3_length: 15
d_call: TRBD2
clone_size: .
j_call: TRBJ2-5
cdr3_aa: CASSPGLVIQETQYF
cdr3_nt: TGCGCCAGCAGCCCGGGACTAGTTATTCAAGAGACCCAGTACTTC

v_call: TRBV14
cdr3_length: 15
d_call: .
clone_size: .
j_call: TRBJ2-3
cdr3_aa: CASSQDSLGADTQYF
cdr3_nt: TGTGCCAGCAGCCAAGACTCCCTTGGGGCAGATACGCAGTATTTT

v_call: TRBV5-1
cdr3_length: 15
d_call: TRBD1
clone_size: once
j_call: TRBJ2-4
cdr3_aa: CASSYAGTGGNIQYF
cdr3_nt: TGCGCCAGCAGCTACGCCGGGACAGGGGGGAACATTCAGTACTTC

v_call: TRBV24-1
cdr3_length: 15
d_call: .
clone_size: .
j_call: TRBJ2-2
cdr3_aa: CATSEEGAPTGELFF
cdr3_nt: TGTGCCACCAGTGAAGAAGGGGCCCCCACCGGGGAGCTGTTTTTT

v_call: TRBV19
cdr3_length: 13
d_call: .
clone_size: .
j_call: TRBJ1-4
cdr3_aa: CASSPRGNEKLFF
cdr3_nt: TGTGCCAGTAGTCCCCGGGGAAATGAAAAACTGTTTTTT

v_call: TRBV12-3/TRBV12-4
cdr3_length: 11
d_call: .
clone_size: .
j_call: TRBJ1-1
cdr3_aa: CASSLWAEAFF
cdr3_nt: TGTGCCAGCAGCTTGTGGGCAGAAGCTTTCTTT

v_call: TRBV5-4
cdr3_length: 16
d_call: .
clone_size: .
j_call: TRBJ1-2
cdr3_aa: CASSLIPGHRNYGYTF
cdr3_nt: TGTGCCAGCAGCTTAATACCGGGACACCGAAACTATGGCTACACCTTC

v_call: TRBV10-3
cdr3_length: 14
d_call: .
clone_size: .
j_call: TRBJ2-2
cdr3_aa: CATLAQVNTGELFF
cdr3_nt: TGTGCCACCTTAGCACAGGTTAACACCGGGGAGCTGTTTTTT

v_call: TRBV19
cdr3_length: 15
d_call: TRBD1
clone_size: .
j_call: TRBJ2-7
cdr3_aa: CASSGQGLPSYEQYF
cdr3_nt: TGTGCCAGTAGCGGACAGGGGCTCCCATCCTACGAGCAGTACTTC

v_call: TRBV11-1
cdr3_length: 15
d_call: TRBD1
clone_size: .
j_call: TRBJ1-4
cdr3_aa: CASSQEGAANEKLFF
cdr3_nt: TGTGCCAGCAGCCAAGAGGGGGCTGCTAATGAAAAACTGTTTTTT

v_call: TRBV29-1
cdr3_length: 14
d_call: .
clone_size: .
j_call: TRBJ2-1
cdr3_aa: CSVEVRLGRSEQFF
cdr3_nt: TGCAGCGTTGAAGTCAGGCTTGGACGTAGTGAGCAGTTCTTC

v_call: TRBV3-1/TRBV3-2
cdr3_length: 18
d_call: .
clone_size: .
j_call: TRBJ2-7
cdr3_aa: CASSQEISGGWIDYEQYF
cdr3_nt: TGTGCCAGCAGCCAAGAGATCTCGGGCGGATGGATCGACTACGAGCAGTACTTC

v_call: TRBV27
cdr3_length: 15
d_call: TRBD2
clone_size: once
j_call: TRBJ2-5
cdr3_aa: CASSSIAGGKETQYF
cdr3_nt: TGTGCCAGCAGTTCTATAGCGGGGGGAAAAGAGACCCAGTACTTC

v_call: TRBV4-3
cdr3_length: 15
d_call: .
clone_size: .
j_call: TRBJ1-5
cdr3_aa: CASSQDLGGTGPQHF
cdr3_nt: TGCGCCAGCAGCCAAGATCTGGGAGGGACTGGGCCCCAGCATTTT

v_call: TRBV6-6
cdr3_length: 17
d_call: TRBD1
clone_size: .
j_call: TRBJ1-6
cdr3_aa: CASSPEQGATNRSPLHF
cdr3_nt: TGTGCCAGCAGTCCAGAACAGGGGGCAACTAACCGTTCACCCCTCCACTTT

v_call: TRBV9
cdr3_length: 14
d_call: .
clone_size: .
j_call: TRBJ2-3
cdr3_aa: CASSPSSSTDTQYF
cdr3_nt: TGTGCCAGCAGCCCATCCTCTAGCACAGATACGCAGTATTTT